These 13 T cell receptor beta chains were all obtained from the same sample, sequenced in a study of shared clonotypes between healthy human individuals. Clones were sequenced by immunoSEQ multiplex PCR, and TCRdb holds only the in-frame ones, with some missing. The sample has about 2.3 million clones; just over 90% are singletons. The source material was naive CD4+ T cells from PBMCs. Stated subset: CD45RA+ positively selected. These receptors came from a man aged 18 to 35 in good health. Some clones in this sample may be carry-over from other donors' samples.

V and J are TRBV4-1 and TRBJ1-3; 7 bases align to TRBD1. With 1 base clipped from V and 0 bases from J, the junction kept 6 bases outside the gene matches. From germline, CDR1 is MGHRA and CDR2 YSYEKL. This CDR3 region has 17 residues. CDR3: CASSQGAGGSSGNTIYF. The CDR3 coding sequence is TGCGCCAGCAGCCAAGGGGCAGGGGGGAGCTCTGGAAACACCATATATTTT.

This chain connects TRBV6-5 to TRBJ2-7; TRBD1 matches at 10 bases. V shed 5 bases, J shed 4 bases, and the junction held 5 bases outside the gene matches. CDR1 MNHEY and CDR2 SVGAGI come from the germline V gene. The CDR3 length is 14 residues. The CDR3 DNA follows: TGTGCCAGCAGTAGACGGGACAGGGGTTACGAGCAGTACTTC. Translation: CASSRRDRGYEQYF.

The chain combines TRBV5-1 with TRBJ2-7; D possibly corresponds to TRBD2 (5 bases). Germline CDR1 reads SGHRS; CDR2 reads YFSETQ. CDR3 length: 12 amino acids. V was shortened by 5 bases and J by 4 bases, with 10 bases between the two germline ends. The CDR3 nucleotides read TGCGCCAGCAGAGCCGAGGGTTACGAGCAGTACTTC. This sequence encodes CASRAEGYEQYF.

The rearrangement joins TRBV28 to TRBJ2-1; the match to TRBD2 covers 12 bases. Germline CDR1 and CDR2: MDHEN and SYDVKM. With 2 bases clipped from V and 8 bases from J, the junction kept 4 bases outside the gene matches. The CDR3 extends over 15 amino acids. The CDR3 DNA reads as TGTGCCAGCAGTTTAGGGGGACTAGCGGGTTATGAGCAGTTCTTC. Amino acid sequence: CASSLGGLAGYEQFF.

The chain carries TRBV18 and TRBJ1-2; 7 bases are a match to TRBD1. Germline lookup yields CDR1 KGHSH and CDR2 LQKENI. J gave up 6 bases and V 5 bases, and 9 bases lay outside the gene matches. The CDR3 has 14 residues. As DNA, the CDR3 is TGTGCCAGCTCATCGAAGGGGGCAGGGGATGGCTACACCTTC. Amino acid sequence: CASSSKGAGDGYTF.

The chain carries TRBV7-9 and TRBJ2-3; TRBD2 agrees at 13 bases. The trim removed 3 bases at V and 0 bases at J, leaving 9 bases unmatched. The length of the CDR3 is 19 residues. Germline CDR1 SEHNR, CDR2 FQNEAQ (reference sequence). This chain's CDR3 is CASSLGVTSGRISTDTQYF. The CDR3, as DNA: TGTGCCAGCAGCTTGGGGGTGACTAGCGGGAGGATAAGCACAGATACGCAGTATTTT.

This rearrangement joins TRBV10-3 to TRBJ2-6, with TRBD1 matching over 7 bases. The germline V gene encodes CDR1 ENHRY and CDR2 SYGVKD. V dropped 2 bases and J dropped 4; count of bases not matched to a gene: 2. The CDR3 contains 15 residues. Here the CDR3 reads CAISEKGAGANVLTF. As DNA, the CDR3 is TGTGCCATCAGTGAGAAGGGGGCCGGGGCCAACGTCCTGACTTTC.

Notes on this clone: The same CDR3 is also encoded by other DNA sequences in this sample. This rearrangement joins TRBV7-2 to TRBJ1-3, with TRBD1 identical over 7 bases. Trimming cost V 5 bases and J 4 bases; bases outside gene matches: 5. CDR1 and CDR2 from the germline V gene are SGHTA and FQGNSA. The CDR3 covers 14 residues. The CDR3 sequence is CASSGDRSGNTIYF. DNA for the CDR3: TGTGCCAGCAGCGGGGACAGATCGGGAAACACCATATATTTT.

The gene calls are TRBV5-1 and TRBJ2-4; maybe TRBD1 (5 bases). Between the trimmed V and J ends, which lost 4 bases and 2 bases, there was a span of 13 bases. The CDR3 runs 15 residues. The germline V gene has CDR1 SGHRS and CDR2 YFSETQ. Here the CDR3 reads CASSPLDRTKNIQYF. For the CDR3, the DNA is TGCGCCAGCAGCCCCCTCGACAGAACCAAAAACATTCAGTACTTC.

The chain joins TRBV28 to TRBJ2-7; possibly TRBD2 for D (5 bases). The CDR3 is 13 residues long. V lost 7 bases and J 3 bases, leaving 13 bases between the germline ends. Germline CDR1 MDHEN, CDR2 SYDVKM. The chain's CDR3 is CASTVGELYEQYF. For the CDR3, the DNA is TGTGCCAGCACCGTCGGGGAGCTCTACGAGCAGTACTTC.

This chain joins TRBV28 and TRBJ2-7; 12 positions match TRBD1. Germline V CDR1 and CDR2: MDHEN, SYDVKM. With 7 bases clipped from V and 7 bases from J, the junction kept 8 bases outside the gene matches. The CDR3 sequence is 14 residues long. In nucleotides, the CDR3 is TGTGCCAGCACCGGGGGACAGGGGGCGCGGGAGCAGTACTTC. Residues: CASTGGQGAREQYF. Supplemented by reference TRBV28 and TRBJ2-7, the full variable domain reads DVKVTQSSRYLVKRTGEKVFLECVQDMDHENMFWYRQDPGLGLRLIYFSYDVKMKEKGDIPEGYSVSREKKERFSLILESASTNQTSMYLCASTGGQGAREQYFGPGTRLTVT.

The chain couples TRBV6-1 to TRBJ1-3; 8 nucleotides line up with TRBD1. After removal of 4 bases from V and 4 bases from J, the junction contained 3 bases not matched to a gene. Germline-derived CDR1 and CDR2 are MNHNS and SASEGT. The CDR3 runs 14 residues. The CDR3 loop is CASSGQGKGNTIYF. The CDR3 DNA is TGTGCCAGCAGTGGACAGGGGAAAGGAAACACCATATATTTT.

The rearrangement links TRBV11-2 to TRBJ2-2; a possible D gene is TRBD1 (6 bases). There are 16 residues in the CDR3. From germline, CDR1 is SGHAT and CDR2 FQNNGV. V dropped 1 base and J dropped 4 bases, with 13 bases sitting between them. Written as DNA, the CDR3 is TGTGCCAGCAGCTTAGGGATACAGGGTATCACCGGGGAGCTGTTTTTT. Translated, it gives CASSLGIQGITGELFF.